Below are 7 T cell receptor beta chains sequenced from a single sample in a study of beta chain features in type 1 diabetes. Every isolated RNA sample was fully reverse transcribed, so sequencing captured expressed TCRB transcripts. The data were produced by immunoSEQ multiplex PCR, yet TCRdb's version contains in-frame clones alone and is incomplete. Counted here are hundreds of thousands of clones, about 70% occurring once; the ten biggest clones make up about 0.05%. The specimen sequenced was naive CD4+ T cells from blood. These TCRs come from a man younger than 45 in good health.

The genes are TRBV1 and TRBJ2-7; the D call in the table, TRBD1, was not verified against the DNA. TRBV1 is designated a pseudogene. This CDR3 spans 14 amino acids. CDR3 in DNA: TGCACCAGCAGTTCCGGGCAGGGGGCCGGGGAGCAGTACTTC. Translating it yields CTSSSGQGAGEQYF.

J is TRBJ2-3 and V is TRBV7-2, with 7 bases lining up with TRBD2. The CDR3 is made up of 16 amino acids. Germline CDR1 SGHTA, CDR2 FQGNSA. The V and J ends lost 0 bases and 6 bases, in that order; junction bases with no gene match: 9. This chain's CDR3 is CASSLAASGPRDTQYF. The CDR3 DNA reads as TGTGCCAGCAGCTTAGCGGCTAGCGGTCCCCGGGATACGCAGTATTTT. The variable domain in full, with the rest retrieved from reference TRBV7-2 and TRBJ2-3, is GAGVSQSPSNKVTEKGKDVELRCDPISGHTALYWYRQSLGQGLEFLIYFQGNSAPDKSGLPSDRFSAERTGGSVSTLTIQRTQQEDSAVYLCASSLAASGPRDTQYFGPGTRLTVL.

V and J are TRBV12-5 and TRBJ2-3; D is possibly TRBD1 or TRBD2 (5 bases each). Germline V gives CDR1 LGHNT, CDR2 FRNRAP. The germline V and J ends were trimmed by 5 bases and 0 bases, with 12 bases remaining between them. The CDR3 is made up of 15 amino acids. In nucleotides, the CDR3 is TGTGCTAGTGGTAGGGGACCGTTAAGCACAGATACGCAGTATTTT. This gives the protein CASGRGPLSTDTQYF.

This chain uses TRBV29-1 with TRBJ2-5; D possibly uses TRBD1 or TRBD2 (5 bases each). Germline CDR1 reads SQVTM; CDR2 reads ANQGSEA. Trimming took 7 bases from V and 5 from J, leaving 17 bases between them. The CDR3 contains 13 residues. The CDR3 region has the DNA TGCAGCGCCACGGGACGCTTGATCGAGACCCAGTACTTC. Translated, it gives CSATGRLIETQYF.

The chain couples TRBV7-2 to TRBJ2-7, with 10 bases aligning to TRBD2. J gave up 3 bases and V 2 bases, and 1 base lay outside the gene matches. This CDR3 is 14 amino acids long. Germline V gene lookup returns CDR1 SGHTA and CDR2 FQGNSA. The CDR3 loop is CASSLPSGSYEQYF. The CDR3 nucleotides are TGTGCCAGCAGCTTACCTAGCGGGAGCTACGAGCAGTACTTC. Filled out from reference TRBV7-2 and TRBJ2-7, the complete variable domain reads GAGVSQSPSNKVTEKGKDVELRCDPISGHTALYWYRQSLGQGLEFLIYFQGNSAPDKSGLPSDRFSAERTGGSVSTLTIQRTQQEDSAVYLCASSLPSGSYEQYFGPGTRLTVT.

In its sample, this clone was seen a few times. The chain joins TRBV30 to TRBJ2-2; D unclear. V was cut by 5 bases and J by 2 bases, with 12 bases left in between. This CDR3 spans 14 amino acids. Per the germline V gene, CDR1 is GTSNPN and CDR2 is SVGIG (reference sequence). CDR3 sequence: CAWGATRNTGELFF. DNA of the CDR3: TGTGCCTGGGGAGCTACCCGTAACACCGGGGAGCTGTTTTTT.

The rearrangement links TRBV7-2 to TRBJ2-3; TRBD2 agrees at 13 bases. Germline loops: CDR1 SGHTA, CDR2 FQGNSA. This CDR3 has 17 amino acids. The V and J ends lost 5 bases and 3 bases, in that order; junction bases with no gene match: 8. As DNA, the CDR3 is TGTGCCAGCAGCACCACTAGCGGGGGGGAGTGGACAGATACGCAGTATTTT. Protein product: CASSTTSGGEWTDTQYF. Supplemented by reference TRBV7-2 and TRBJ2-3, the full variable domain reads GAGVSQSPSNKVTEKGKDVELRCDPISGHTALYWYRQSLGQGLEFLIYFQGNSAPDKSGLPSDRFSAERTGGSVSTLTIQRTQQEDSAVYLCASSTTSGGEWTDTQYFGPGTRLTVL.